These T cell receptor beta chains were read from a single sample in a study of Ad26.COV2.S vaccination and SARS-CoV-2 variants. Sequencing was performed with immunoSEQ multiplex PCR; in TCRdb, only in-frame clones are kept and a portion is missing. The sample holds 500,000 or so clones, roughly 87% seen once. The material sequenced was peripheral blood, taken in a trial of Ad26.COV2.S vaccine versus placebo. The receptors here all came from a person between 18 and 65 years old who received the Ad26.COV2.S COVID-19 vaccine or a placebo. The CDR3 runs from the conserved cysteine through the conserved F or W. A D gene is named only where the DNA matches it firmly. A clone size is listed for some rows: how often the clone was seen (once, few, many), or a class if it is expanded.

d_gene	v_gene	j_gene	abundance	CDR3nt	CDR3aa
NA	TRBV5-6	TRBJ2-3	NA	TGTGCCAGCAGCTCGTTTCCAGATACGCAGTATTTT	CASSSFPDTQYF
NA	TRBV4-2	TRBJ1-1	once	TGTGCCAGCAGCCAAGACGGGAGCAGAATGAACACTGAAGCTTTCTTT	CASSQDGSRMNTEAFF
TRBD2	TRBV5-4	TRBJ2-4	NA	TGTGCCAGCAGCTCGAAGCGGGAGGGAGATATAAACATTCAGTACTTC	CASSSKREGDINIQYF
NA	TRBV20-1	TRBJ1-3	NA	TGCAGTGGAGGGTGGGGAAACACCATATATTTT	CSGGWGNTIYF
NA	TRBV21-1	TRBJ1-2	few	TGTGCCAGCAGATCGGCCTATGGCTACACCTTC	CASRSAYGYTF
NA	TRBV5-1	TRBJ2-1	NA	TGCGCCAGCAGCTTGGTCCCAACCGGTGAGCAGTTCTTC	CASSLVPTGEQFF
NA	TRBV5-1	TRBJ1-4	NA	TGCGCCAGCCAAAAGGGGATGGAGGAAAAACTGTTTTTT	CASQKGMEEKLFF
NA	TRBV6-5	TRBJ2-7	few	TGTGCCAGCAGCTACAGTCCTCAAGGGGGCTACGAGCAGTACTTC	CASSYSPQGGYEQYF
TRBD1	TRBV5-1	TRBJ2-3	NA	TGCGCCAGCAGCTTGGGACAGGGTTTCGGTACGCAGTATTTT	CASSLGQGFGTQYF
NA	TRBV4-3	TRBJ2-4	NA	TGCGCCAGCAGCCAGACCCTGAGCGGAAGCATTCAGTACTTC	CASSQTLSGSIQYF
NA	TRBV4-3	TRBJ1-6	once	TGCGCCAGCAGCCAAGAAAGAGAATCACCCCTCCACTTT	CASSQERESPLHF
NA	TRBV28	TRBJ2-7	NA	TGTGCCAGCAGTCGCATAACAGGGTACTTTTCCTACGAGCAGTACTTC	CASSRITGYFSYEQYF
TRBD2	TRBV5-4	TRBJ2-3	NA	TGTGCCAGCAGCTTAGCGGGGAACACAGATACGCAGTATTTT	CASSLAGNTDTQYF
TRBD2	TRBV28	TRBJ2-2	NA	TGTGCCAGCAGTTTATGGGACGGGCGGGGGGCGACCGGGGAGCTGTTTTTT	CASSLWDGRGATGELFF
TRBD1	TRBV6-5	TRBJ1-1	NA	TGTGCCAGCAGGGAGACAGGGTGGGCTGAAGTCTTCTTT	CASRETGWAEVFF
NA	TRBV12-3/TRBV12-4	TRBJ1-5	NA	TGTGCCAGCAGTTTCGCGGATCAGCCCCAGCATTTT	CASSFADQPQHF
NA	TRBV28	TRBJ1-5	NA	TGTGCCAGCAGTTTCCGCCGGACAGCCTCCCTCAATCAGCCCCAGCATTTT	CASSFRRTASLNQPQHF
NA	TRBV4-3	TRBJ1-4	NA	TGCGCCAGCAGCCAAGATCTTTATTCCAGTGAAAAACTGTTTTTT	CASSQDLYSSEKLFF
NA	TRBV5-1	TRBJ2-3	NA	TGCGCCAGCAGCTTGGTAATGGTCACAGATACGCAGTATTTT	CASSLVMVTDTQYF
NA	TRBV20-1	TRBJ1-1	once	TGCAGTGCTAGTCGGGGGCAGAGTGAAGCTTTCTTT	CSASRGQSEAFF
NA	TRBV24-1	TRBJ1-2	NA	TGTGCCACCAGTGATTCGTCCCCCTTAAATGGCTACACCTTC	CATSDSSPLNGYTF
NA	TRBV5-1	TRBJ2-2	NA	TGCGCCAGCAGCTTGTCGTTAAGGGGTCCCGGGGAGCTGTTTTTT	CASSLSLRGPGELFF
NA	TRBV4-3	TRBJ1-2	NA	TGCGCCAGCAGCCAAGTCGGGCGCCAGGAGGATGGCTACACCTTC	CASSQVGRQEDGYTF
NA	TRBV14	TRBJ2-7	NA	TGTGCCAGCAGCGATTACTACGAGCAGTACTTC	CASSDYYEQYF
NA	TRBV18	TRBJ1-1	NA	TGTGCCAGCTCACCTGATCAGTTTGAGTGGAGCACTGAAGCTTTCTTT	CASSPDQFEWSTEAFF
NA	TRBV7-6	TRBJ1-6	NA	TGTGCCAGCAGCTTAGCGGTACCCGGATCACCCCTCCACTTT	CASSLAVPGSPLHF
TRBD1	TRBV7-2	TRBJ2-1	NA	TGTGCCAGCAGTCGGGACAGGGCCTTTAACAATGAGCAGTTCTTC	CASSRDRAFNNEQFF
TRBD2	TRBV4-1	TRBJ2-3	NA	TGCGCCAGCAGCCACGGACTAGCGTCAGATACGCAGTATTTT	CASSHGLASDTQYF
NA	TRBV15	TRBJ2-1	NA	TGTGCCCCCCTCTGCGAGAACTCCTACAATGAGCAGTTCTTC	CAPLCENSYNEQFF
NA	TRBV7-9	TRBJ1-2	NA	TGTGCCAGCAGCTTAGTGAGGGTGGACACGGGCTATGGCTACACCTTC	CASSLVRVDTGYGYTF
NA	TRBV15	TRBJ1-4	NA	TGTGCCACCAGCAGAGGCGGAGGGAGGGGGGAAAAACTGTTTTTT	CATSRGGGRGEKLFF
NA	TRBV11-3	TRBJ2-2	NA	TGTGCCAGCAGCTTCCAATTCGCGAACACCGGGGAGCTGTTTTTT	CASSFQFANTGELFF
NA	TRBV5-4	TRBJ2-7	NA	TGTGCCAGCAGCTCGGGACGGGGGAGCTCCTACGAGCAGTACTTC	CASSSGRGSSYEQYF
NA	TRBV19	TRBJ1-1	NA	TGTGCCAGTATGGGGTTGGGACTGATGAACACTGAAGCTTTCTTT	CASMGLGLMNTEAFF
NA	TRBV2	TRBJ2-2	NA	TGTGCCAGTACCGAGGAAGGGGCGAACACCGGGGAGCTGTTTTTT	CASTEEGANTGELFF
NA	TRBV4-1	TRBJ2-3	NA	TGCGCCAGCAGCCAAGATCCGGACCGCACAGATACGCAGTATTTT	CASSQDPDRTDTQYF